These 27 T cell receptor beta chains were sequenced from one sample in a study of shared clonotypes between healthy human individuals. Profiled with immunoSEQ multiplex PCR; TCRdb holds only in-frame clones, not every one. The sample consists of around 600,000 clones, approximately 95% of them appearing once. CD8 cells regarded as naive lacked CD45RO, were positively chosen for CCR7, and omitted terminally differentiated effector memory CD45RA+ cells. The sequenced material came from naive CD8+ T cells sorted from blood. The receptors stem from a woman between 25 and 40 years old in good health.

The rearrangement links TRBV19 to TRBJ2-3, with 7 bases lining up with TRBD2. The ends lost 3 bases at V and 4 bases at J; junction bases unmatched: 4. The V gene's germline CDR1 is LNHDA and CDR2 SQIVND (reference sequence). The CDR3 sequence is 14 residues long. This CDR3 reads CASSMGGNPDTQYF. For the CDR3, the DNA is TGTGCCAGTAGTATGGGAGGGAATCCAGATACGCAGTATTTT. Supplemented by reference TRBV19 and TRBJ2-3, the full variable domain reads DGGITQSPKYLFRKEGQNVTLSCEQNLNHDAMYWYRQDPGQGLRLIYYSQIVNDFQKGDIAEGYSVSREKKESFPLTVTSAQKNPTAFYLCASSMGGNPDTQYFGPGTRLTVL.

This chain joins TRBV19 and TRBJ1-5, with D possibly being TRBD1 (5 bases). Trimming left V 11 bases short and J 0 bases short, with 11 bases between. The CDR3 is 13 amino acids. Germline values: CDR1 LNHDA, CDR2 SQIVND (reference sequence). The CDR3 DNA reads TGTGCCTCTCAGGACAATAGCAATCAGCCCCAGCATTTT. Translated, it gives CASQDNSNQPQHF.

This chain connects TRBV6-6 to TRBJ2-3; TRBD2 agrees at 9 bases. Germline V gene data show CDR1 as MNHNY and CDR2 as SVGAGI (reference sequence). This CDR3 has 16 residues. Trimming cost V 0 bases and J 4 bases; bases outside gene matches: 5. CDR3 in amino acids: CASSYSNPSGADTQYF. The DNA for the CDR3 is TGTGCCAGCAGTTACTCGAACCCTAGCGGGGCAGATACGCAGTATTTT.

This clone is a singleton in its sample. This chain connects TRBV7-9 to TRBJ2-1, with D possibly being TRBD2 (5 bases). Germline CDR1 and CDR2: SEHNR and FQNEAQ (reference sequence). The CDR3 loop spans 17 amino acids. Trimming removed 3 bases from V and 3 bases from J, with 18 bases in between. CDR3 sequence reads: CASSLPWSGEHYNEQFF. CDR3 DNA sequence: TGTGCCAGCAGCTTGCCCTGGAGCGGCGAGCACTACAATGAGCAGTTCTTC.

The chain combines TRBV7-9 with TRBJ1-1; no reliable D call. Trimming removed 3 bases at V and 1 base at J, with 3 bases between. This CDR3 is 12 amino acids long. The germline V gene has CDR1 SEHNR and CDR2 FQNEAQ (reference sequence). The CDR3 DNA reads TGTGCCAGCAGCTTTAAGAACACTGAAGCTTTCTTT. This translates into CASSFKNTEAFF.

The chain couples TRBV7-2 to TRBJ2-1; 10 nucleotides match TRBD2. The CDR3 contains 17 residues. Trimming took 8 bases from V and 0 from J; bases not matched to a gene: 10. Germline V CDR1 and CDR2: SGHTA, FQGNSA. The chain's CDR3 is CASSRLAGSSSYNEQFF. The CDR3 nucleotides are TGTGCCAGCTCGAGACTAGCGGGCTCTAGCTCCTACAATGAGCAGTTCTTC.

Details on this clone: At the DNA level, this CDR3 is encoded by other sequences in the same sample as well. This chain uses TRBV27 with TRBJ2-7; perhaps TRBD1 as D (5 bases). This CDR3 contains 13 residues. Trimming cost V 5 bases and J 4 bases, with 12 bases left between them. CDR1 MNHEY and CDR2 SMNVEV come from the germline V gene (reference sequence). DNA of the CDR3: TGTGCCAGCAGTCCAGGGCCGACTTACGAGCAGTACTTC. Protein sequence: CASSPGPTYEQYF.

V and J are TRBV29-1 and TRBJ2-1; the match to TRBD2 covers 12 bases. The CDR3 spans 15 residues. Germline CDR1 reads SQVTM; CDR2 reads ANQGSEA. V was clipped by 7 bases and J by 5 bases; unmatched bases: 9. Written as DNA, the CDR3 is TGCAGCGCCCTGGGCCTAGCGGGGGGGAACAATGAGCAGTTCTTC. It translates to CSALGLAGGNNEQFF.

The chain links TRBV6-5 to TRBJ2-7, with unresolved D. The CDR3 sequence is 14 residues long. Trimming took 0 bases from V and 2 from J, leaving 8 bases between them. In germline, CDR1 is MNHEY, CDR2 SVGAGI. CDR3 sequence (DNA): TGTGCCAGCAGTTACTCCGGATTCACCTACGAGCAGTACTTC. Translating gives CASSYSGFTYEQYF.

This clone showed up just once. This rearrangement joins TRBV4-1 to TRBJ2-1; TRBD1 aligns across 8 bases. CDR1 and CDR2 (germline): MGHRA, YSYEKL. CDR3 length: 17 residues. V was pared by 2 bases and J by 2 bases, with 8 bases of the junction left unmatched. Here the CDR3 reads CASSQNWGTGAYNEQFF. The CDR3 bases are TGCGCCAGCAGCCAAAACTGGGGGACAGGTGCCTACAATGAGCAGTTCTTC.

V is TRBV6-6 and J is TRBJ2-5; TRBD2 matches 9 bases. CDR3 length: 15 amino acids. The V segment lost 2 bases and the J segment 1 base; nucleotides outside the gene matches: 2. Germline V gene data show CDR1 as MNHNY and CDR2 as SVGAGI (reference sequence). CDR3 protein: CASSYAGGSQETQYF. CDR3 nucleotide sequence: TGTGCCAGCAGTTACGCGGGAGGGAGCCAAGAGACCCAGTACTTC.

This CDR3 reads CASNFRQGDEQYF. The CDR3 nucleotides read TGTGCCAGCAACTTCCGACAGGGGGACGAGCAGTACTTC. This chain uses TRBV28 with TRBJ2-7, with TRBD1 matching 9 bases. This CDR3 comprises 13 residues. CDR1 and CDR2 (germline): MDHEN, SYDVKM. J gave up 5 bases and V 7 bases, and 6 bases lay outside the gene matches.

The chain carries TRBV27 and TRBJ2-7; D could derive from TRBD1 or TRBD2 (5 bases each). The CDR3 runs to 14 residues. CDR1 is MNHEY, CDR2 SMNVEV, per germline (reference sequence). Trimming shortened V by 1 base and J by 5 bases, and 12 bases separated the two germline ends. The CDR3 here is CASSLLKGRHEQYF. As DNA, the CDR3 is TGTGCCAGCAGTTTATTAAAGGGGAGACACGAGCAGTACTTC.

The chain combines TRBV7-2 with TRBJ2-1; no clear D gene. Germline V gene lookup returns CDR1 SGHTA and CDR2 FQGNSA. The germline V and J ends were trimmed by 6 bases and 4 bases, with 16 bases remaining between them. The CDR3 covers 15 residues. The CDR3 spells CASSRTPKVYNEQFF. In nucleotides, the CDR3 is TGTGCCAGCAGTAGAACACCAAAGGTTTACAATGAGCAGTTCTTC.

The chain carries TRBV11-2 and TRBJ2-2; tentatively, D is TRBD2 (6 bases). The germline V and J ends were trimmed by 7 bases and 5 bases, with 20 bases remaining between them. This CDR3 is 16 amino acids long. Germline CDR1 reads SGHAT; CDR2 reads FQNNGV. CDR3 sequence: CASTPSSGRETGELFF. CDR3 bases: TGTGCCAGCACCCCCTCGTCAGGGCGGGAAACCGGGGAGCTGTTTTTT.

This clone appeared once. V is TRBV28 and J is TRBJ1-1; unclear D gene. Trimming removed 3 bases at V and 0 bases at J, with 5 bases between. Germline V gene sequence: CDR1 MDHEN, CDR2 SYDVKM. The CDR3 is made up of 13 amino acids. The CDR3 protein is CASSFFLNTEAFF. CDR3 DNA: TGTGCCAGCAGTTTTTTTCTGAACACTGAAGCTTTCTTT.

J is TRBJ1-3 and V is TRBV27; possible D gene TRBD1, 5 bases. The CDR3 contains 14 residues. Germline CDR1 and CDR2: MNHEY and SMNVEV (reference sequence). The V end was cut by 6 bases, the J end by 3 bases, with 12 bases between. CDR3 amino acids: CASSDGTLGNTIYF. The CDR3 region has the DNA TGTGCCAGCAGCGACGGGACCCTTGGAAACACCATATATTTT.

The J gene is TRBJ2-2, the V gene TRBV29-1; 9 positions match TRBD1. V was clipped by 4 bases and J by 6 bases; unmatched bases: 6. CDR3 length equals 14 residues. Looked up from germline, CDR1 is SQVTM and CDR2 is ANQGSEA. For the CDR3, the DNA is TGCAGCGTTGTGACAGGGGGTGCCCCCGGGGAGCTGTTTTTT. This codes for CSVVTGGAPGELFF.

The J gene is TRBJ2-6, the V gene TRBV11-2, with 7 nucleotides matching TRBD1. The CDR3 length is 19 residues. Germline trimming cut 1 base from V and 1 base from J; bases unmatched to any gene: 10. Germline-derived CDR1 and CDR2 are SGHAT and FQNNGV. The CDR3 loop is CASSLVSTGLLSGANVLTF. In DNA form, the CDR3 reads TGTGCCAGCAGCTTAGTCTCGACAGGGCTTTTGTCTGGGGCCAACGTCCTGACTTTC.

As for this clone: Other DNA sequences in the sample encode the same CDR3. This chain joins TRBV27 and TRBJ2-3, with TRBD2 matching 11 bases. This CDR3 spans 15 amino acids. Germline V CDR1 and CDR2: MNHEY, SMNVEV (reference sequence). J lost 6 bases, V lost 5 bases, and 7 bases had no gene match. CDR3 in DNA: TGTGCCAGCAGTACCGGGACTAGCGGTAGGGATACGCAGTATTTT. It is translated as CASSTGTSGRDTQYF.

This clone was counted a single time. The chain is built from TRBV25-1 and TRBJ2-7, with D possibly matching TRBD2 (6 bases). The CDR3 consists of 12 residues. Trimming pared 0 bases from V and 6 bases from J, leaving 6 bases between. CDR1 MGHDK and CDR2 SYGVNS come from the germline V gene. In DNA form, the CDR3 reads TGTGCCAGCAGTGAATACGGGGGCGAGCAGTACTTC. This gives the protein CASSEYGGEQYF.

This rearrangement joins TRBV6-5 to TRBJ2-7; D not certain. Germline V gene lookup returns CDR1 MNHEY and CDR2 SVGAGI. The CDR3 runs 13 residues. Trimming took 0 bases from V and 2 from J, leaving 5 bases between them. CDR3 sequence: CASSYSSAYEQYF. The CDR3 nucleotides are TGTGCCAGCAGTTACTCGAGCGCCTACGAGCAGTACTTC.

The J gene is TRBJ2-2, the V gene TRBV6-6, with D possibly TRBD2 on 5 matching bases. Germline V gives CDR1 MNHNY, CDR2 SVGAGI (reference sequence). V was pared by 1 base and J by 5 bases, with 8 bases between. The CDR3 is made up of 14 amino acids. The CDR3 coding sequence is TGTGCCAGCAGTTACTATCGGGGTACCGGGGAGCTGTTTTTT. The encoded protein is CASSYYRGTGELFF.

The genes are TRBV15 and TRBJ2-5, with TRBD1 as a possible D gene (6 bases). The closer fit of TRBJ2-7 to the DNA end suggests the J call may be wrong. Per the germline V gene, CDR1 is LNHNV and CDR2 is YYDKDF (reference sequence). This CDR3 contains 12 residues. The CDR3 sequence: CATMSQGYEQYF. The CDR3 DNA follows: TGTGCCACCATGTCACAGGGCTACGAGCAGTACTTC.

J is TRBJ2-1 and V is TRBV7-6; D might be TRBD2 (5 bases). The V end lost 1 base, the J end lost 0 bases, and 13 bases lay between the germline ends. Per germline, CDR1 SGHVS and CDR2 FNYEAQ. This CDR3 has 17 amino acids. The CDR3 nucleotides read TGTGCCAGCAGCTTAGTCGGAATTGGGAGCTCCTACAATGAGCAGTTCTTC. It specifies CASSLVGIGSSYNEQFF.

J is TRBJ2-3 and V is TRBV30; 10 positions match TRBD2. V lost 4 bases and J lost 1; bases outside the gene matches: 5. Looked up from germline, CDR1 is GTSNPN and CDR2 is SVGIG (reference sequence). The length of the CDR3 is 15 residues. CDR3 bases: TGTGCCTGGACGCCCGGGACTAGCGGCACAGATACGCAGTATTTT. It specifies CAWTPGTSGTDTQYF.

The CDR3 reads CASSRGGETQYF. The CDR3 coding sequence is TGTGCCAGCAGTCGAGGGGGGGAGACCCAGTACTTC. The chain is built from TRBV7-9 and TRBJ2-5; D might be TRBD1 or TRBD2, each matching 6 bases. Germline V gene sequence: CDR1 SEHNR, CDR2 FQNEAQ (reference sequence). CDR3 length: 12 residues. V lost 6 bases and J 5 bases, leaving 10 bases between the germline ends.